Reported below is one T cell receptor beta chain. What it binds is unknown. The sample is drawn from a study of STAT5B mutations in CD4+ large granular lymphocyte leukemia. Trimming took 4 bases from V and 4 from J, leaving 11 bases between them. The CDR3 consists of 13 residues. Germline V CDR1 and CDR2: SGDLS, YYNGEE. The assay was run at survey level. Sequenced by immunoSEQ multiplex PCR; TCRdb stores in-frame clones only, minus some. The sample lists some 41,000 clones, approximately 80% occurring once. General study results and limits: Top patient clones used TRBV06 genes more often: 8/27 versus 2/35 in controls. The CD4+ versus CD8+ T-LGLL clonality difference may reflect limited sample size.

The clonotype comes from a human donor in good health. The rearrangement joins TRBV9 to TRBJ1-1; D not resolved. Sequencing was performed on CD4+ T cells from blood buffy coats. The CDR3: CASSIGLATEAFF. The CDR3 DNA sequence: TGTGCCAGCAGCATCGGCCTGGCCACTGAAGCTTTCTTT.